This T cell receptor beta chain was recovered during a study of Tregs in tolerant kidney transplant recipients. Here immunoSEQ multiplex PCR was the method, and the copy in TCRdb shows in-frame clones only, minus some. The table lists under 300,000 clones, around 81% of them singletons, with 0.55% to 0.65% in the top ten. CDR1 and CDR2 (germline): SGHNT, YYREEE (reference sequence). V shed 3 bases, J shed 4 bases, and the junction held 7 bases outside the gene matches. The CDR3 runs 14 residues. This clone turned up a few times. Unstimulated Tregs (CD4+CD25+CD127-) and CD4+CD25- non-Tregs were sorted from PBMCs.

Specimen: CD4+ T cells from blood. The chain has TRBV5-4 and TRBJ2-7, with 7 bases lining up with TRBD1. The TCR originated in a human donor in good health. This chain's CDR3 is CASSSRGTRYEQYF. CDR3 coding DNA: TGTGCCAGCAGCTCCAGGGGGACAAGGTACGAGCAGTACTTC. Combining the CDR3 with reference TRBV5-4 and TRBJ2-7 gives the whole variable domain ETGVTQSPTHLIKTRGQQVTLRCSSQSGHNTVSWYQQALGQGPQFIFQYYREEENGRGNFPPRFSGLQFPNYSSELNVNALELDDSALYLCASSSRGTRYEQYFGPGTRLTVT.